These T cell receptor beta chains were read from a single sample in a study of cytomegalovirus exposure and HLA in healthy donors. Clones were read by immunoSEQ multiplex PCR, and TCRdb kept only the in-frame ones, dropping some. Here the sample spans some 120,000 clones, almost 85% being singletons. Input material: PBMCs. The receptors were gathered from a woman in her late teens or twenties in good health and CMV-seronegative. Both conserved end residues are part of each CDR3. The D gene is left open where the match is weak. A clone size is listed for some rows: how often the clone was seen (once, few, many), or a class if it is expanded.

length,V,J,size,D,DNA,CDR3
15,TRBV27,TRBJ2-3,few,.,TGTGCCAGCAGACCGGGGGCTAGCGGTACAGATACGCAGTATTTT,CASRPGASGTDTQYF
15,TRBV10-2,TRBJ1-1,.,TRBD1,TGCGCCAGCAGCGCGACAGGGAAGGGGACCCCTGAAGCTTTCTTT,CASSATGKGTPEAFF
15,TRBV19,TRBJ2-7,.,TRBD1,TGTGCCAGTAGTAGGGGACAGGGGGCCTACTACGAGCAGTACTTC,CASSRGQGAYYEQYF
14,TRBV6-6,TRBJ1-5,.,.,TGTGCCAGCAGTCAGGGGCGGTTGGGCCAGCCCCAGCATTTT,CASSQGRLGQPQHF
14,TRBV6-1,TRBJ1-3,once,.,TGTGCCAGCAGGATGGACAGACTGAAAAACACCATATATTTT,CASRMDRLKNTIYF
15,TRBV15,TRBJ1-1,.,.,TGTGCCACCAGCAGCGGGGGACGGAGGAACACTGAAGCTTTCTTT,CATSSGGRRNTEAFF
15,TRBV5-4,TRBJ1-1,once,TRBD1,TGTGCCAGCAGCCTAGGACAGGTGGGGCACACTGAAGCTTTCTTT,CASSLGQVGHTEAFF
16,TRBV11-2,TRBJ2-7,once,.,TGTGCCAGCAGCTTAGCGGAAGGGAGTGCCTCCTACGAGCAGTACTTC,CASSLAEGSASYEQYF
15,TRBV19,TRBJ2-7,.,.,TGTGCCAGTAGTTCCCGAGATCCTTCATCCTACGAGCAGTACTTC,CASSSRDPSSYEQYF
15,TRBV7-9,TRBJ2-2,.,TRBD1,TGTGCCAGCAGCTTAGGACAGGGGGCAGCCGGGGAGCTGTTTTTT,CASSLGQGAAGELFF
15,TRBV7-9,TRBJ2-5,.,.,TGTGCCAGCGGCTTATTGGCTAGCCAGGGGGAGACCCAGTACTTC,CASGLLASQGETQYF
15,TRBV4-1,TRBJ1-1,few,.,TGCGCCAGCAGCCTTTCCGGGTCCCTGAACACTGAAGCTTTCTTT,CASSLSGSLNTEAFF
16,TRBV25-1,TRBJ2-3,.,.,TGTGCCAGCAGTGAATCTACAGGGCCCGGCACAGATACGCAGTATTTT,CASSESTGPGTDTQYF
16,TRBV4-1,TRBJ2-1,.,.,TGCGCCAGCAGCCAAGATGTGGCGGGGTCCTACAATGAGCAGTTCTTC,CASSQDVAGSYNEQFF
16,TRBV5-4,TRBJ2-7,.,TRBD2,TGTGCCAGCAGCTTGACTAGCGGGATCGCGAGGGACGAGCAGTACTTC,CASSLTSGIARDEQYF
13,TRBV6-1,TRBJ2-7,.,.,TGTGCCAGCAGTGACAGGGGACCCTACGAGCAGTACTTC,CASSDRGPYEQYF
13,TRBV19,TRBJ2-1,once,TRBD2,TGTGCCAGTAGCGGGGGGGTATACAATGAGCAGTTCTTC,CASSGGVYNEQFF
15,TRBV9,TRBJ1-2,.,TRBD1,TGTGCCAGCAGCGTAGGGACAGGTTGGGGTAATGGCTACACCTTC,CASSVGTGWGNGYTF
13,TRBV2,TRBJ2-7,.,TRBD2,TGTGCCGGAGGACTAGCGGAGACCTACGAGCAGTACTTC,CAGGLAETYEQYF
13,TRBV2,TRBJ1-6,.,.,TGTGCCAGCACCCTCGAGCTGAATTCACCCCTCCACTTT,CASTLELNSPLHF
17,TRBV7-9,TRBJ1-6,.,.,TGTGCCAGCAGCTTTTGGGAGGTCCCCTTTTCGGGTTCACCCCTCCACTTT,CASSFWEVPFSGSPLHF
14,TRBV2,TRBJ1-2,.,TRBD1,TGTGCCAGCAGTGATGGGACAGGCGTTTATGGCTACACCTTC,CASSDGTGVYGYTF
14,TRBV27,TRBJ2-7,.,TRBD2,TGTGCCAGCAGTTTAGCTAGCGGGAGCTACGAGCAGTACTTC,CASSLASGSYEQYF
13,TRBV7-8,TRBJ2-7,.,TRBD1,TGTGCCAGCAGCTTACGGGACAGGAGGGAACAGTACTTC,CASSLRDRREQYF
15,TRBV18,TRBJ1-5,.,.,TGTGCCAGCTCACCGTACGGTCCCCCCAATCAGCCCCAGCATTTT,CASSPYGPPNQPQHF
14,TRBV7-8,TRBJ1-5,.,.,TGTGCCAGCAGCTTATACGGCAGGGATCAGCCCCAGCATTTT,CASSLYGRDQPQHF
14,TRBV5-4,TRBJ2-7,few,TRBD2,TGTGCCAGCAGCTCCGGACTAGAGGTGTACGAGCAGTACTTC,CASSSGLEVYEQYF
14,TRBV5-1,TRBJ1-5,.,.,TGCGCCAGCAGCTGGGGGGGGAGGGATCAGCCCCAGCATTTT,CASSWGGRDQPQHF
15,TRBV9,TRBJ2-7,.,TRBD1,TGTGCCAGCAGCGCGGGCGCCGGGACAGGGTACGAGCAGTACTTC,CASSAGAGTGYEQYF
14,TRBV6-5,TRBJ1-2,.,.,TGTGCCAGCAGTTACCAGGGACTTAACTATGGCTACACCTTC,CASSYQGLNYGYTF